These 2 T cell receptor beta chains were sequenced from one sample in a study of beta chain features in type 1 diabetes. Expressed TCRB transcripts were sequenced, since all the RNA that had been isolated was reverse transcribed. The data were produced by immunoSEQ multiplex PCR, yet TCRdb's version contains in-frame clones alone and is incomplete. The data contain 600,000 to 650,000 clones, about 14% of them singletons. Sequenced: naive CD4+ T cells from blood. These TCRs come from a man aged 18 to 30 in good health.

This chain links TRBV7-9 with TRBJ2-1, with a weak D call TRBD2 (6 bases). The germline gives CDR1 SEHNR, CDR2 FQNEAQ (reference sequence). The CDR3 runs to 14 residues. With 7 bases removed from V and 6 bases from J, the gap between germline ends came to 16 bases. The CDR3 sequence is CASTKTGSPNEQFF. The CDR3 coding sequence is TGTGCCAGCACAAAGACCGGGAGCCCCAATGAGCAGTTCTTC.

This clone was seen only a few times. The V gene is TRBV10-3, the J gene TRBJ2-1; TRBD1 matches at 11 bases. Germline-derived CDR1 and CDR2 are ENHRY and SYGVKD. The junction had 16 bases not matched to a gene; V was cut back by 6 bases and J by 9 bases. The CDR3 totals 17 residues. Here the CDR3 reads CAIRGQGGDSQGLEQFF. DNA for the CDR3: TGTGCCATCAGGGGACAGGGGGGGGACTCTCAGGGACTTGAGCAGTTCTTC.